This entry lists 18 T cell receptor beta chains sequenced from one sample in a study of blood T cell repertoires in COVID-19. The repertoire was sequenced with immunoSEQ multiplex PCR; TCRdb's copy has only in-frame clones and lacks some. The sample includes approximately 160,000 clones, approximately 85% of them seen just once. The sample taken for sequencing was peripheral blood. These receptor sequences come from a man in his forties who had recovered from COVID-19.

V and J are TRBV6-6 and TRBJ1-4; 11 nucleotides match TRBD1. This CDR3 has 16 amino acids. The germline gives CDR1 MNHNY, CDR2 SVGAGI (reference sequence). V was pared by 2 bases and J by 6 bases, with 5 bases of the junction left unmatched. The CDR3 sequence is CASSYRTGGDDEKLFF. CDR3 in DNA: TGTGCCAGCAGTTACCGGACAGGGGGCGATGATGAAAAACTGTTTTTT.

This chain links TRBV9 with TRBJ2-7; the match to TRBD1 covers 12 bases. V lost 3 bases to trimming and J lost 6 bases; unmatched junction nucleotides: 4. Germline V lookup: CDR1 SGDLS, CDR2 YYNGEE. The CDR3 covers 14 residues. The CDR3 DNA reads TGTGCCAGCAGCGCAGGGACAGGGGGCTCCGAGCAGTACTTC. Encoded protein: CASSAGTGGSEQYF.

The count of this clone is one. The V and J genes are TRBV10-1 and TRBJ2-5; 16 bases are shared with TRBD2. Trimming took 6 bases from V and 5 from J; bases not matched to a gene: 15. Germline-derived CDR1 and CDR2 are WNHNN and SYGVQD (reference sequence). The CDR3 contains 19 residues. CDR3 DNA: TGCGCCAGCAGCGAGGGACTAGCGGGAGGGCCTGGCATCCGCGAGACCCAGTACTTC. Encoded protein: CASSEGLAGGPGIRETQYF.

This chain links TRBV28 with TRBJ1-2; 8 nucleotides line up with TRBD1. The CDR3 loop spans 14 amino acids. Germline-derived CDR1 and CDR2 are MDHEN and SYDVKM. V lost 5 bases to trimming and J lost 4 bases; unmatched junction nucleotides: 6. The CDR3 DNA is TGTGCCAGCAGTGCTCGGACAGGGAGCTATGGCTACACCTTC. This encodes CASSARTGSYGYTF.

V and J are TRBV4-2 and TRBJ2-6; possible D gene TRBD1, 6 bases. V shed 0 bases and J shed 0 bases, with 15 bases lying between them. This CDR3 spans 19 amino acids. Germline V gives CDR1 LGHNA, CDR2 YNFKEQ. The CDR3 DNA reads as TGTGCCAGCAGCCAAGACAAACCGGGACAACACTCTGGGGCCAACGTCCTGACTTTC. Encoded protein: CASSQDKPGQHSGANVLTF.

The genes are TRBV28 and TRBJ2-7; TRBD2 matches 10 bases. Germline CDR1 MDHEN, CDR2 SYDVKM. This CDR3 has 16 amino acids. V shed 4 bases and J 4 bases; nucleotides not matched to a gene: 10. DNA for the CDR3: TGTGCCAGCAGTTCTGGGCTAGCGGGAGCAAAGTACGAGCAGTACTTC. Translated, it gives CASSSGLAGAKYEQYF.

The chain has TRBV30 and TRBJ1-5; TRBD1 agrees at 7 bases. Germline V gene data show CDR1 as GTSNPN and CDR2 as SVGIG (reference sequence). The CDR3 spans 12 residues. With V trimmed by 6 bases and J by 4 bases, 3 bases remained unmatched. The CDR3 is CACRTGNQPQHF. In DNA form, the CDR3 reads TGTGCCTGCCGGACAGGAAATCAGCCCCAGCATTTT.

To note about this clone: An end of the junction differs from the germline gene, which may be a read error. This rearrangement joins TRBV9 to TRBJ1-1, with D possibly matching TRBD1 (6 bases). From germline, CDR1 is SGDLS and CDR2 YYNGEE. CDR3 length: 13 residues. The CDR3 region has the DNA TGTGTCAGCAGCGTAGGGGACACGGGCGAAGCTTTCTTT. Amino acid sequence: CVSSVGDTGEAFF.

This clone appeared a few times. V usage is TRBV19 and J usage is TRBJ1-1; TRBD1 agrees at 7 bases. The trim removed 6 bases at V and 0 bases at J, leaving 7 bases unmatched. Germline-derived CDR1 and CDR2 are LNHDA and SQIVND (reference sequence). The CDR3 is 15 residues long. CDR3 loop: CASRRQGAVNTEAFF. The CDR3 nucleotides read TGTGCCAGTAGAAGACAGGGCGCTGTGAACACTGAAGCTTTCTTT.

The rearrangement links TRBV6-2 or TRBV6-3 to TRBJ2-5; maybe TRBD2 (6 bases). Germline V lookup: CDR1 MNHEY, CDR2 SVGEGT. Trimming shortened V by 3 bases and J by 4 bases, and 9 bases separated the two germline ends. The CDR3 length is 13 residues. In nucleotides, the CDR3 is TGTGCCAGCAGTTATGGGGAGGCAGAGACCCAGTACTTC. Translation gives CASSYGEAETQYF.

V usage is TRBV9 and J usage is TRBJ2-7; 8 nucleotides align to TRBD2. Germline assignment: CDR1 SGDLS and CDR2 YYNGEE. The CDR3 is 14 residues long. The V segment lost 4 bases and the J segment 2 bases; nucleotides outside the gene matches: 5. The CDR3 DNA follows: TGTGCCAGCAGCCCGCCTAGCGGGCCCTACGAGCAGTACTTC. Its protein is CASSPPSGPYEQYF. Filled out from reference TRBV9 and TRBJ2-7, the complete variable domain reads DSGVTQTPKHLITATGQRVTLRCSPRSGDLSVYWYQQSLDQGLQFLIQYYNGEERAKGNILERFSAQQFPDLHSELNLSSLELGDSALYFCASSPPSGPYEQYFGPGTRLTVT.

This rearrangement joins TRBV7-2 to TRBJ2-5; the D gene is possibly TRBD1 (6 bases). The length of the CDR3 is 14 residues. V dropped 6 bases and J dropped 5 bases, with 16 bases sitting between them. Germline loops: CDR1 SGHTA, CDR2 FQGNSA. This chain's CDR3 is CASSFQGWMETQYF. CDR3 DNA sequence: TGTGCCAGCAGTTTCCAGGGGTGGATGGAGACCCAGTACTTC.

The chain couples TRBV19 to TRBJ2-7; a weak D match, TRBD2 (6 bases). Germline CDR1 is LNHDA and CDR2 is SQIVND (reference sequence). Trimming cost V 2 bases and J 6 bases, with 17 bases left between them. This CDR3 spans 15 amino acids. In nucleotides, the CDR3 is TGTGCCAGTAGTATAATTGGGGGGTTGGCTCGCGAGCAGTACTTC. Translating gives CASSIIGGLAREQYF.

The CDR3 bases are TGTGCCAGCAGTTACACTTCGGGACTAGCGGGAGTAAAAGCTGAGACCCAGTACTTC. It encodes CASSYTSGLAGVKAETQYF. The V and J genes are TRBV6-2 or TRBV6-3 and TRBJ2-5; TRBD2 matches at 14 bases. The V segment lost 2 bases and the J segment 5 bases; nucleotides outside the gene matches: 13. The germline gives CDR1 MNHEY, CDR2 SVGEGT. CDR3 size: 19 residues.

CDR3 DNA: TGCAGCGTTTCGGGGGGGGCCCTCTCTGGAAACACCATATATTTT. Protein: CSVSGGALSGNTIYF. The chain couples TRBV29-1 to TRBJ1-3; D perhaps matches TRBD1 (6 bases). CDR1 and CDR2 (germline): SQVTM, ANQGSEA. Trimming shortened V by 5 bases and J by 0 bases, and 14 bases separated the two germline ends. This CDR3 has 15 amino acids.

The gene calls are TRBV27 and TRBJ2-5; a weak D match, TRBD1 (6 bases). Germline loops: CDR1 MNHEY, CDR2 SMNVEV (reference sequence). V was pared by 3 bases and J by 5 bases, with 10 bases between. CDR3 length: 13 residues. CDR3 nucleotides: TGTGCCAGCAGTTTCTGGCAGGGGGAGACCCAGTACTTC. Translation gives CASSFWQGETQYF.

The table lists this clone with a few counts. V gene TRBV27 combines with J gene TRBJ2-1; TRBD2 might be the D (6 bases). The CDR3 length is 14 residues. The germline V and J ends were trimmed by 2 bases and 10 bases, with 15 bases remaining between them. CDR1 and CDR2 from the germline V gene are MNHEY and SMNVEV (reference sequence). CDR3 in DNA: TGTGCCAGCAGTTTAAGTTCTCCAGCGGGCGAGCAGTTCTTC. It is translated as CASSLSSPAGEQFF.

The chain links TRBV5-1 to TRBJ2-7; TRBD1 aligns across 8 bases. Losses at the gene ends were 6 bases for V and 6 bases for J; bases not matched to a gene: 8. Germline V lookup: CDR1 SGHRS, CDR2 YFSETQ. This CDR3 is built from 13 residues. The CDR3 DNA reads TGCGCCAGCAACCGGGACAGGACACCCGAGCAGTACTTC. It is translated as CASNRDRTPEQYF.